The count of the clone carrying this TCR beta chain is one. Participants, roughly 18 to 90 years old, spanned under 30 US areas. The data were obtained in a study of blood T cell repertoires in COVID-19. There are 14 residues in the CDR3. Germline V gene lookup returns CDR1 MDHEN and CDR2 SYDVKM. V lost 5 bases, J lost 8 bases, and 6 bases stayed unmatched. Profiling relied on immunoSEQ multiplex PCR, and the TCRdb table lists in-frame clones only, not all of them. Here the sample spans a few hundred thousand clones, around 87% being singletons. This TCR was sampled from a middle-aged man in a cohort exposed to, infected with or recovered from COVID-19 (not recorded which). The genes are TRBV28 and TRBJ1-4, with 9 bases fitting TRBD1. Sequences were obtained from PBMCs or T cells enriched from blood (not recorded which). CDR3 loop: CASSRTGGAEKLFF. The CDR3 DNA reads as TGTGCCAGCAGTCGAACAGGGGGCGCGGAAAAACTGTTTTTT.